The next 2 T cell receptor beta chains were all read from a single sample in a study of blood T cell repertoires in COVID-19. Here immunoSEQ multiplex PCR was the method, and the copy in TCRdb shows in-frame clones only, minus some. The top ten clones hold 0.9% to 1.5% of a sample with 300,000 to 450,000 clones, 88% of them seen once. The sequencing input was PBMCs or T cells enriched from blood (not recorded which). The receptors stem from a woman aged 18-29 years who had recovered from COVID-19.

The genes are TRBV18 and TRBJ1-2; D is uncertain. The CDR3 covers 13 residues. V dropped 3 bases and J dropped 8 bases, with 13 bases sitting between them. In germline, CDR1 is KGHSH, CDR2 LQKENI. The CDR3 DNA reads TGTGCCAGCTCACCCACAAGCGAAAGCGGCTACACCTTC. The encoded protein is CASSPTSESGYTF. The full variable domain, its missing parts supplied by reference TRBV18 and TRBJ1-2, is NAGVMQNPRHLVRRRGQEARLRCSPMKGHSHVYWYRQLPEEGLKFMVYLQKENIIDESGMPKERFSAEFPKEGPSILRIQQVVRGDSAAYFCASSPTSESGYTFGSGTRLTVV.

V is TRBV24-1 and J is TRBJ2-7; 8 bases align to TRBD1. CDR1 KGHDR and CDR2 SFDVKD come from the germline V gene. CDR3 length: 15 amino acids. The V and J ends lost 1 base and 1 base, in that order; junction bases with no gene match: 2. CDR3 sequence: CATSDFRQGSYEQYF. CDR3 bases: TGTGCCACCAGTGATTTTAGACAGGGGTCCTACGAGCAGTACTTC.